These 21 T cell receptor beta chains share one sample of origin, sequenced in a study of T-cell memory formation after mild COVID-19. One entry per CDR3 protein, called by TCRdb with MiXCR from the 5' RACE reads. This table has about 470,000 distinct CDR3 sequences, roughly 18% appearing once. The specimen sequenced was PBMCs or a T cell subset sorted from them (not recorded which). These receptors were collected from an adult woman who had mild COVID-19 (a few samples of this study predate the infection). Cell type and time point are not known.

This clonotype occurred a few times. V usage is TRBV20-1 and J usage is TRBJ2-4; 7 bases align to TRBD1. Germline loops: CDR1 DFQATT, CDR2 SNEGSKA (reference sequence). After removal of 3 bases from V and 9 bases from J, the junction contained 17 bases not matched to a gene. The CDR3 covers 16 residues. In DNA form, the CDR3 reads TGCAGTGCTAGGTCAACAGGGAAAGGGGGCGAGGGCATTCAGTACTTC. It is translated as CSARSTGKGGEGIQYF.

The V and J genes are TRBV12-3 or TRBV12-4 and TRBJ2-7; tentatively, D is TRBD1 (6 bases). The CDR3 totals 14 residues. V was trimmed by 6 bases and J by 3 bases, leaving 15 bases between them. CDR3 residues: CASRQQGAHYEQYF. CDR3 in DNA: TGTGCCAGCAGGCAACAGGGTGCCCACTACGAGCAGTACTTC.

V is TRBV5-4 and J is TRBJ1-4; 8 bases fit TRBD1. The CDR3 covers 14 residues. Germline values: CDR1 SGHNT, CDR2 YYREEE (reference sequence). Trimming removed 2 bases from V and 7 bases from J; junction bases left unmatched: 4. CDR3 protein: CASSFGQGGEKLFF. CDR3 bases: TGTGCCAGCAGCTTCGGACAGGGCGGTGAAAAACTGTTTTTT.

Only a few counts were recorded for this clonotype. The chain has TRBV7-2 and TRBJ2-3; 7 bases agree with TRBD2. Looked up from germline, CDR1 is SGHTA and CDR2 is FQGNSA. With 3 bases clipped from V and 1 base from J, the junction kept 7 bases outside the gene matches. The CDR3 has 16 residues. As DNA, the CDR3 is TGTGCCAGCAGCTTTGGACTAGGGTCTGGCACAGATACGCAGTATTTT. It specifies CASSFGLGSGTDTQYF.

This clonotype occurred a few times. The chain carries TRBV3-1 and TRBJ1-1; D unclear. Trimming shortened V by 0 bases and J by 10 bases, and 12 bases separated the two germline ends. The germline gives CDR1 LGHDT, CDR2 YNNKEL (reference sequence). The CDR3 loop spans 13 amino acids. In nucleotides, the CDR3 is TGTGCCAGCAGCCAAGATCGGAGCGGCGGAGCTTTCTTT. Its protein is CASSQDRSGGAFF.

A few counts support this clonotype. This sequence joins TRBV9 and TRBJ1-2; D gene uncertain. CDR1 SGDLS and CDR2 YYNGEE come from the germline V gene. Trimming stripped 2 bases from V and 6 bases from J, with 20 bases between. The CDR3 extends over 16 amino acids. CDR3 amino acids: CASSVVGVEAMDGYTF. Here the CDR3 DNA reads TGTGCCAGCAGCGTCGTCGGAGTTGAGGCGATGGATGGCTACACCTTC.

The rearrangement links TRBV18 to TRBJ2-1, with 12 bases matching TRBD2. J gave up 0 bases and V 3 bases, and 9 bases lay outside the gene matches. The CDR3 is 19 amino acids. The germline gives CDR1 KGHSH, CDR2 LQKENI. The CDR3 nucleotides are TGTGCCAGCTCACCCGAGACTAGCGGGGGCCCATCCTCCTACAATGAGCAGTTCTTC. Its translation is CASSPETSGGPSSYNEQFF.

This chain connects TRBV7-3 to TRBJ2-1; 14 nucleotides match TRBD2. The CDR3 has 15 amino acids. The germline CDR1 and CDR2 sequences are SGHTA and FQGTGA. The V segment lost 5 bases and the J segment 9 bases; nucleotides outside the gene matches: 6. The CDR3 spells CASSETSGRAAEQFF. The CDR3 DNA is TGTGCCAGCAGCGAGACTAGCGGGAGGGCCGCTGAGCAGTTCTTC.

A few counts support this clonotype. The chain employs TRBV20-1 and TRBJ2-7; 10 positions agree with TRBD2. With 1 base clipped from V and 1 base from J, the junction kept 4 bases outside the gene matches. The germline V gene has CDR1 DFQATT and CDR2 SNEGSKA (reference sequence). The CDR3 length is 15 residues. The CDR3 DNA sequence: TGCAGTGCTAGAGCTAGCGGGAGTACATCCTACGAGCAGTACTTC. This gives the protein CSARASGSTSYEQYF.

In this sample, this clonotype turned up many times. The CDR3 region is CASSSGLMVPYNEQFF. The CDR3 DNA is TGCGCCAGCAGCTCCGGTTTAATGGTACCCTACAATGAGCAGTTCTTC. This chain uses TRBV4-1 with TRBJ2-1; no reliable D call. Germline loops: CDR1 MGHRA, CDR2 YSYEKL. Deletions cut 5 bases from V and 2 bases from J, with 16 bases between. This CDR3 has 16 residues.

The chain links TRBV6-5 to TRBJ2-3, with 7 bases fitting TRBD2. The V and J ends lost 6 bases and 0 bases, in that order; junction bases with no gene match: 6. Looked up from germline, CDR1 is MNHEY and CDR2 is SVGAGI. The CDR3 runs 15 residues. DNA of the CDR3: TGTGCCAGCAGCCTGGGACTATCTAGCACAGATACGCAGTATTTT. Its translation is CASSLGLSSTDTQYF.

The V call is TRBV3-1, the J call TRBJ2-2; the D gene is possibly TRBD1 (6 bases). The V end lost 0 bases, the J end lost 2 bases, and 16 bases lay between the germline ends. This CDR3 has 18 amino acids. Germline lookup yields CDR1 LGHDT and CDR2 YNNKEL (reference sequence). In DNA, the CDR3 is TGTGCCAGCAGCCAAGATCTGGGCAGGGGCGCAAACACCGGGGAGCTGTTTTTT. Translating it yields CASSQDLGRGANTGELFF.

V and J are TRBV7-9 and TRBJ2-7; 7 bases match TRBD1. Per germline, CDR1 SEHNR and CDR2 FQNEAQ (reference sequence). J was trimmed by 1 base and V by 4 bases; bases with no gene match: 4. This CDR3 is built from 14 residues. CDR3 residues: CASSSQTGSYEQYF. CDR3 bases: TGTGCCAGCAGCTCCCAGACAGGGTCCTACGAGCAGTACTTC.

The chain couples TRBV20-1 to TRBJ2-7, with 9 bases identical to TRBD2. The germline V gene has CDR1 DFQATT and CDR2 SNEGSKA (reference sequence). This CDR3 spans 15 amino acids. J lost 1 base, V lost 1 base, and 5 bases had no gene match. Here the CDR3 reads CSARVLAGESYEQYF. For the CDR3, the DNA is TGCAGTGCTAGAGTACTAGCGGGTGAATCCTACGAGCAGTACTTC.

V gene TRBV10-3 combines with J gene TRBJ2-7; 8 nucleotides match TRBD1. This CDR3 is built from 16 residues. Germline CDR1 reads ENHRY; CDR2 reads SYGVKD. V lost 3 bases, J lost 4 bases, and 11 bases stayed unmatched. CDR3 DNA: TGTGCCATCAGTGACCCGAGCAGGGGGCTCGCATACGAGCAGTACTTC. Translated, it gives CAISDPSRGLAYEQYF.

This clonotype was seen more than once but under ten times. The J gene is TRBJ2-1, the V gene TRBV9, with 14 bases that match TRBD2. Per germline, CDR1 SGDLS and CDR2 YYNGEE. The J segment lost 5 bases and the V segment lost 4 bases, leaving 17 bases of the junction unmatched. The CDR3 covers 20 residues. CDR3 nucleotides: TGTGCCAGCAGCCCACTAATCGGGACTAGCGGGGGCCGGGCAGACAATGAGCAGTTCTTC. Translated: CASSPLIGTSGGRADNEQFF.

This clonotype was counted between two and nine times. This sequence joins TRBV20-1 and TRBJ2-1, with no clear D. CDR3 length equals 15 residues. Germline V gives CDR1 DFQATT, CDR2 SNEGSKA (reference sequence). Trimming removed 4 bases from V and 5 bases from J, with 18 bases in between. CDR3 sequence (DNA): TGCAGTGCTAAGACCAGGAAGAACGCGAACAATGAGCAGTTCTTC. Encoded protein: CSAKTRKNANNEQFF.

The chain links TRBV7-2 to TRBJ2-5; D call uncertain. Germline V gives CDR1 SGHTA, CDR2 FQGNSA. The CDR3 length is 12 residues. V lost 5 bases to trimming and J lost 7 bases, with 11 bases between them. CDR3 in DNA: TGTGCCAGCAGCCGGGCCCGAGGGACCCAGTACTTC. It encodes CASSRARGTQYF.

The gene calls are TRBV7-2 and TRBJ2-2; TRBD1 matches 7 bases. After removal of 8 bases from V and 4 bases from J, the junction contained 7 bases not matched to a gene. The CDR3 is made up of 14 amino acids. CDR1 and CDR2 (germline): SGHTA, FQGNSA. The CDR3 spells CASRQGQGTGELFF. CDR3 bases: TGTGCCAGCCGACAGGGTCAGGGCACCGGGGAGCTGTTTTTT.

The V and J genes are TRBV15 and TRBJ2-2; TRBD2 is a possible D gene (6 bases). V lost 0 bases and J 6 bases, leaving 14 bases between the germline ends. Germline V CDR1 and CDR2: LNHNV, YYDKDF (reference sequence). CDR3 length: 16 amino acids. The CDR3: CATSRDPTSLSGELFF. CDR3 nucleotide sequence: TGTGCCACCAGCAGAGATCCTACTAGCCTCTCCGGGGAGCTGTTTTTT.

The rearrangement joins TRBV20-1 to TRBJ2-3; no clear D. V shed 0 bases and J shed 4 bases, with 17 bases lying between them. CDR1 and CDR2 from the germline V gene are DFQATT and SNEGSKA (reference sequence). The CDR3 consists of 16 residues. The CDR3 here is CSARDLRPSRADTQYF. The CDR3 nucleotides are TGCAGTGCTAGAGATCTTCGACCAAGTAGGGCAGATACGCAGTATTTT.